The 29 T cell receptor beta chains listed next were all sequenced from one sample in a study of radiation and T cells in renal cell carcinoma. Sequencing used immunoSEQ multiplex PCR; TCRdb keeps in-frame clones, though not all of them. The table has about 130,000 clones, around four fifths seen once. This sample's time point: blood 2 weeks post-SBRT. As to treatment: 15 Gy SBRT to primary tumor, nephrectomy 4 weeks later. Source: blood, taken from a patient whose treatment included radiotherapy and nephrectomy. The receptors originated from a woman aged 60-75 years with renal cell carcinoma.

V is TRBV28 and J is TRBJ1-4, with a weak D call TRBD1 (6 bases). V lost 6 bases, J lost 8 bases, and 22 bases lay in between. The CDR3 loop spans 16 amino acids. CDR1 is MDHEN and CDR2 is SYDVKM in the germline V gene. As DNA, the CDR3 is TGTGCCAGCAGCTCGAACAGGGCTTACATAAGGGAAAAACTGTTTTTT. It is translated as CASSSNRAYIREKLFF.

This chain uses TRBV5-4 with TRBJ2-7; D is perhaps TRBD1 (6 bases). The CDR3 sequence is 13 residues long. Germline CDR1 is SGHNT and CDR2 is YYREEE (reference sequence). Trimming removed 4 bases at V and 0 bases at J, with 8 bases between. The CDR3 sequence is CASSPTGSYEQYF. The DNA of the CDR3 is TGTGCCAGCAGCCCGACAGGCTCCTACGAGCAGTACTTC.

The CDR3 region is CASSIDRVGGYTF. The CDR3 DNA is TGTGCCAGTAGTATAGATCGCGTCGGAGGCTACACCTTC. The chain has TRBV19 and TRBJ1-2; D is undetermined. V was shortened by 0 bases and J by 8 bases, with 10 bases between the two germline ends. Germline V gene data show CDR1 as LNHDA and CDR2 as SQIVND (reference sequence). The CDR3 contains 13 residues.

V gene TRBV9 combines with J gene TRBJ2-5; 7 bases line up with TRBD1. The CDR3 spans 14 residues. The J segment lost 5 bases and the V segment lost 6 bases, leaving 10 bases of the junction unmatched. Germline loops: CDR1 SGDLS, CDR2 YYNGEE. CDR3 in DNA: TGTGCCAGCACCCTAACAGGGGTGGGGGAGACCCAGTACTTC. It yields the protein CASTLTGVGETQYF.

The gene calls are TRBV19 and TRBJ2-7, with a tentative D call TRBD1 (5 bases). The ends were cut back, 7 bases at V and 5 bases at J, with 15 bases in the middle. Germline V lookup: CDR1 LNHDA, CDR2 SQIVND (reference sequence). This CDR3 has 13 amino acids. The CDR3 loop reads CASTPVEGDEQYF. The CDR3 bases are TGTGCCAGTACCCCCGTGGAAGGGGACGAGCAGTACTTC. The full variable domain, completed using reference TRBV19 and TRBJ2-7, is DGGITQSPKYLFRKEGQNVTLSCEQNLNHDAMYWYRQDPGQGLRLIYYSQIVNDFQKGDIAEGYSVSREKKESFPLTVTSAQKNPTAFYLCASTPVEGDEQYFGPGTRLTVT.

This clone occurred many times. In DNA form, the CDR3 reads TGTGCCAGCAGCGTCGCAGGGGTGCAGGAGACCCAGTACTTC. Protein: CASSVAGVQETQYF. This chain uses TRBV5-4 with TRBJ2-5, with D tentatively TRBD1 (6 bases). The CDR3 is 14 residues long. Germline V CDR1 and CDR2: SGHNT, YYREEE (reference sequence). The ends were cut back, 4 bases at V and 5 bases at J, with 15 bases in the middle. The complete variable domain, with remaining parts taken from reference TRBV5-4 and TRBJ2-5, reads ETGVTQSPTHLIKTRGQQVTLRCSSQSGHNTVSWYQQALGQGPQFIFQYYREEENGRGNFPPRFSGLQFPNYSSELNVNALELDDSALYLCASSVAGVQETQYFGPGTRLLVL.

This clone was picked up a small number of times. The chain carries TRBV4-3 and TRBJ2-7; TRBD1 matches at 8 bases. Germline CDR1 LGHNA, CDR2 YSLEER. The CDR3 is 15 amino acids. Germline trimming cut 2 bases from V and 3 bases from J; bases unmatched to any gene: 6. The CDR3 bases are TGCGCCAGCAGCCAACGGACAGGGAACAACTACGAGCAGTACTTC. Translating it yields CASSQRTGNNYEQYF.

There are a few counts of this clone. The gene calls are TRBV27 and TRBJ1-2; 11 bases match TRBD1. The V and J ends lost 5 bases and 4 bases, in that order; junction bases with no gene match: 15. CDR3 length: 18 residues. Germline CDR1 MNHEY, CDR2 SMNVEV (reference sequence). CDR3 nucleotides: TGTGCCAGCAGTACCCGTTGGGACAGGGGGGGAAACTTCTATGGCTACACCTTC. Translating gives CASSTRWDRGGNFYGYTF.

This clone was detected only a few times. V gene TRBV5-1 combines with J gene TRBJ1-2; 7 nucleotides line up with TRBD1. Losses at the gene ends were 0 bases for V and 8 bases for J; bases not matched to a gene: 13. There are 16 residues in the CDR3. Germline assignment: CDR1 SGHRS and CDR2 YFSETQ. The CDR3 spells CASSLANQQGTHGYTF. The CDR3 region has the DNA TGCGCCAGCAGCTTGGCGAACCAACAGGGGACCCACGGCTACACCTTC.

This clone was found once. The chain carries TRBV7-9 and TRBJ1-5, with a tentative D call TRBD1 (6 bases). This CDR3 comprises 13 residues. Germline assignment: CDR1 SEHNR and CDR2 FQNEAQ (reference sequence). Trimming shortened V by 5 bases and J by 5 bases, and 10 bases separated the two germline ends. CDR3 residues: CASSLGGDQPQHF. In DNA form, the CDR3 reads TGTGCCAGCAGCCTAGGGGGGGATCAGCCCCAGCATTTT.

This clone has just a few counts. The chain recombines TRBV7-9 with TRBJ2-3, with a possible D match to TRBD2 (5 bases). Trimming took 3 bases from V and 7 from J, leaving 11 bases between them. CDR1 is SEHNR, CDR2 FQNEAQ, per germline (reference sequence). This CDR3 spans 13 amino acids. CDR3 DNA: TGTGCCAGCAGCTTCGAGGGTTGGAATACGCAGTATTTT. Translation gives CASSFEGWNTQYF. The whole variable domain, remainder taken from reference TRBV7-9 and TRBJ2-3, is DTGVSQNPRHKITKRGQNVTFRCDPISEHNRLYWYRQTLGQGPEFLTYFQNEAQLEKSRLLSDRFSAERPKGSFSTLEIQRTEQGDSAMYLCASSFEGWNTQYFGPGTRLTVL.

The chain recombines TRBV4-2 with TRBJ1-4; a weak D match, TRBD1 (5 bases). This CDR3 is 19 amino acids long. Trimming left V 0 bases short and J 0 bases short, with 17 bases between. CDR1 and CDR2 (germline): LGHNA, YNFKEQ. The CDR3: CASSQDLRGPGTTNEKLFF. The CDR3 nucleotides read TGTGCCAGCAGCCAAGATTTGCGGGGACCCGGGACAACTAATGAAAAACTGTTTTTT.

In regard to this clone: In the same sample, other DNA sequences code for this CDR3. CDR3 nucleotides: TGTGCCAGCAGCGTCGGACTAGGATCCACAGATACGCAGTATTTT. Amino acids: CASSVGLGSTDTQYF. J is TRBJ2-3 and V is TRBV9; 7 positions agree with TRBD2. Germline V gene lookup returns CDR1 SGDLS and CDR2 YYNGEE. Germline trimming cut 2 bases from V and 2 bases from J; bases unmatched to any gene: 5. CDR3 length: 15 amino acids.

CDR3 DNA sequence: TGTGCCAGCAGTGACTGGCGGCAGGGGGGAAAGAATGAGCAGTTCTTC. The encoded protein is CASSDWRQGGKNEQFF. V and J are TRBV6-4 and TRBJ2-1; TRBD1 might be the D (7 bases). This CDR3 is 16 amino acids long. V lost 1 base and J 7 bases, leaving 17 bases between the germline ends. CDR1 is MRHNA, CDR2 SNTAGT, per germline.

This chain connects TRBV5-1 to TRBJ1-6; D call uncertain. V was cut by 1 base and J by 1 base, with 12 bases left in between. The CDR3 totals 17 residues. The V gene's germline CDR1 is SGHRS and CDR2 YFSETQ. The CDR3 loop is CASSLSPAPSYNSPLHF. In nucleotides, the CDR3 is TGCGCCAGCAGCTTGTCCCCAGCACCTTCCTATAATTCACCCCTCCACTTT.

The chain carries TRBV27 and TRBJ2-7; D could derive from TRBD1 or TRBD2 (5 bases each). V lost 1 base, J lost 6 bases, and 13 bases lay in between. Germline CDR1 is MNHEY and CDR2 is SMNVEV (reference sequence). The CDR3 is 14 residues long. CDR3: CASSLLNAGTEQYF. In DNA form, the CDR3 reads TGTGCCAGCAGTTTATTGAACGCTGGGACCGAGCAGTACTTC.

This chain joins TRBV7-3 and TRBJ1-2; 9 nucleotides line up with TRBD1. The CDR3 has 15 amino acids. V shed 5 bases, J shed 5 bases, and the junction held 9 bases outside the gene matches. Germline lookup yields CDR1 SGHTA and CDR2 FQGTGA. The CDR3 nucleotides are TGTGCCAGCAGCCCCCGACAGGGGGAGGGGTATGGCTACACCTTC. Translating gives CASSPRQGEGYGYTF.

The chain links TRBV2 to TRBJ1-3; no clear D gene. V was cut by 8 bases and J by 0 bases, with 11 bases left in between. Germline CDR1 reads SNHLY; CDR2 reads FYNNEI. The CDR3 runs to 14 residues. CDR3 nucleotides: TGTGCCAGCGAATCGGGGTTCTCTGGAAACACCATATATTTT. Its protein product is CASESGFSGNTIYF. The entire variable domain, with the rest obtained from reference TRBV2 and TRBJ1-3, is as follows: EPEVTQTPSHQVTQMGQEVILRCVPISNHLYFYWYRQILGQKVEFLVSFYNNEISEKSEIFDDQFSVERPDGSNFTLKIRSTKLEDSAMYFCASESGFSGNTIYFGEGSWLTVV.

The rearrangement joins TRBV7-6 to TRBJ2-6; D not certain. This CDR3 spans 15 amino acids. Germline V gene data show CDR1 as SGHVS and CDR2 as FNYEAQ. Trimming left V 4 bases short and J 0 bases short, with 7 bases between. DNA of the CDR3: TGTGCCAGCAGCTCCCAGCCCTCTGGGGCCAACGTCCTGACTTTC. Encoded protein: CASSSQPSGANVLTF. Full variable domain (rest looked up from reference TRBV7-6 and TRBJ2-6): GAGVSQSPRYKVTKRGQDVALRCDPISGHVSLYWYRQALGQGPEFLTYFNYEAQQDKSGLPNDRFSAERPEGSISTLTIQRTEQRDSAMYRCASSSQPSGANVLTFGAGSRLTVL.

This chain joins TRBV7-2 and TRBJ1-3; perhaps TRBD1 as D (6 bases). Germline CDR1 and CDR2: SGHTA and FQGNSA. This CDR3 is 15 amino acids long. V gave up 3 bases and J gave up 1 base, with 10 bases separating them. The CDR3 bases are TGTGCCAGCAGCTTCGGGGGGGCTTCTGGAAACACCATATATTTT. This translates into CASSFGGASGNTIYF. Combining the CDR3 with reference TRBV7-2 and TRBJ1-3 gives the whole variable domain GAGVSQSPSNKVTEKGKDVELRCDPISGHTALYWYRQSLGQGLEFLIYFQGNSAPDKSGLPSDRFSAERTGGSVSTLTIQRTQQEDSAVYLCASSFGGASGNTIYFGEGSWLTVV.

A single count supports this clone. The CDR3 reads CSVNQGFNGYTF. The DNA for the CDR3 is TGCAGCGTTAACCAGGGTTTTAATGGCTACACCTTC. This chain connects TRBV29-1 to TRBJ1-2, with D tentatively TRBD1 (5 bases). Germline loops: CDR1 SQVTM, CDR2 ANQGSEA. V dropped 5 bases and J dropped 6 bases, with 13 bases sitting between them. This CDR3 is built from 12 residues.

The J gene is TRBJ2-2, the V gene TRBV5-4; tentative D call: TRBD1 (5 bases). Trimming took 2 bases from V and 4 from J, leaving 9 bases between them. The CDR3 is 14 residues long. Looked up from germline, CDR1 is SGHNT and CDR2 is YYREEE (reference sequence). As DNA, the CDR3 is TGTGCCAGCAGCTTTCAGGGCGGCACCGGGGAGCTGTTTTTT. Protein sequence: CASSFQGGTGELFF.

This sequence joins TRBV5-4 and TRBJ2-1; 8 bases fit TRBD2. CDR1 SGHNT and CDR2 YYREEE come from the germline V gene (reference sequence). The CDR3 has 13 amino acids. J was trimmed by 9 bases and V by 4 bases; bases with no gene match: 6. CDR3 protein: CASSRGLDVEQFF. Here the CDR3 DNA reads TGTGCCAGCAGCAGGGGACTAGACGTTGAGCAGTTCTTC.

The chain carries TRBV25-1 and TRBJ1-2; the D is unclear. Trimming pared 3 bases from V and 5 bases from J, leaving 7 bases between. CDR1 is MGHDK, CDR2 SYGVNS, per germline. The CDR3 is 12 amino acids. CDR3 sequence: CASSDGSYGYTF. DNA for the CDR3: TGTGCCAGCAGTGATGGCAGTTATGGCTACACCTTC.

The V and J genes are TRBV6-5 and TRBJ1-1; D perhaps matches TRBD1 (5 bases). CDR1 is MNHEY, CDR2 SVGAGI, per germline. This CDR3 has 16 amino acids. Trimming cost V 4 bases and J 5 bases, with 20 bases left between them. CDR3 loop: CASSSLIPIKGTEAFF. The CDR3 coding sequence is TGTGCCAGCAGTTCATTAATCCCCATAAAGGGGACTGAAGCTTTCTTT.

The J gene is TRBJ2-3, the V gene TRBV27; a possible D gene is TRBD1 (7 bases). This CDR3 has 15 amino acids. V gave up 3 bases and J gave up 3 bases, with 13 bases separating them. The germline V gene encodes CDR1 MNHEY and CDR2 SMNVEV (reference sequence). The CDR3 region has the DNA TGTGCCAGCAGTTTCGACCAGGGGGGTACAGATACGCAGTATTTT. It translates to CASSFDQGGTDTQYF.

This clone has just a few counts. The J gene is TRBJ1-1, the V gene TRBV18; D unclear. CDR3 size: 12 residues. Between the trimmed V and J ends, which lost 3 bases and 7 bases, there was a span of 9 bases. CDR1 KGHSH and CDR2 LQKENI come from the germline V gene. The CDR3 DNA reads as TGTGCCAGCTCACCTATTGGTTATGAAGCTTTCTTT. This encodes CASSPIGYEAFF.

About this clone: A junction boundary mismatches the germline segment, possibly from a read error. DNA of the CDR3: TGTGCTAGCAGCTTGGGTAGGGCCCCCTACAATGAGCAGTTCTTC. Residues: CASSLGRAPYNEQFF. The chain uses TRBV7-7 and TRBJ2-1; unclear D gene. CDR1 is SSHAT, CDR2 FNYEAQ, per germline (reference sequence). The CDR3 extends over 15 amino acids.

This clone was counted a few times. The same CDR3 can be traced to other DNA sequences in this sample. CDR3 residues: CASSVAGESSYEQYF. The CDR3 nucleotides are TGTGCCAGCAGCGTAGCCGGGGAGAGCTCCTACGAGCAGTACTTC. This rearrangement joins TRBV9 to TRBJ2-7; possibly TRBD2 for D (5 bases). This CDR3 contains 15 residues. The V gene's germline CDR1 is SGDLS and CDR2 YYNGEE. Trimming took 0 bases from V and 0 from J, leaving 10 bases between them.